A selection of T cell receptor beta chains follows, all from one sample in a study of blood T cells in healthy people across ages. TCRdb reanalysed the 5' RACE reads using MiXCR and keeps one entry per CDR3 protein. The sample lists about 570,000 distinct CDR3 sequences, approximately 27% occurring once. Source material: blood. The receptors stem from a woman aged 65 to 85 in good health. Each CDR3 is given with its conserved first and last residue. Each record gives: clone size, D gene, V gene, J gene, CDR3 DNA, CDR3 protein. A D gene is named only where the DNA matches it firmly. Rows may omit the clone size; those that give it use once, few, many or a size class.

few	-	TRBV15	TRBJ1-4	TGTGCCACCAGCAGAGGAGCGAGGGGCCGGATTAATGAAAAACTGTTTTTT	CATSRGARGRINEKLFF
-	TRBD1	TRBV11-3	TRBJ1-6	TGTGCCAGCAGCTTAGAGCAGGGGGCATATTCACCCCTCCACTTT	CASSLEQGAYSPLHF
few	TRBD2	TRBV2	TRBJ2-5	TGTGCCAGCAGAATACTAGCGGGGGGGCCTCTGTTCTTC	CASRILAGGPLFF
few	TRBD2	TRBV20-1	TRBJ2-1	TGCAGTGCTCCAAAACGGGGGGGGAGCTCCTACAATGAGCAGTTCTTC	CSAPKRGGSSYNEQFF
-	TRBD2	TRBV15	TRBJ2-1	TGTGCCACCAGCAGAGATGTTGCGGGAGAAGCCTACAATGAGCAGTTCTTC	CATSRDVAGEAYNEQFF
few	-	TRBV7-2	TRBJ1-2	TGTGCCAGCAGCGGGGGCAGGGGCTATGGCTACACCTTC	CASSGGRGYGYTF
once	TRBD2	TRBV4-2	TRBJ2-3	TGTGCCAGCAGCCAAGAGAAGATAGTAGCGGGGGTAACAGATACGCAGTATTTT	CASSQEKIVAGVTDTQYF
-	-	TRBV24-1	TRBJ1-1	TGTGCCACCAGTGATCGGTCCCAGGGAAACACTGAAGCTTTCTTT	CATSDRSQGNTEAFF
-	-	TRBV7-3	TRBJ2-7	TGTGCCAGCAGCTTATCCCCAGACTACGAGCAGTACTTC	CASSLSPDYEQYF
few	TRBD2	TRBV6-5	TRBJ2-7	TGTGCCAGCACCCCACCCTGGGGGGGAGGTGAGCAGTACTTC	CASTPPWGGGEQYF
-	TRBD2	TRBV20-1	TRBJ2-1	TGCAGTGCCAATGGGGATGGTCGCGGGAGCCAAAGGTCGGGGGAGCAGTTCTTC	CSANGDGRGSQRSGEQFF
-	-	TRBV7-9	TRBJ2-5	TGTGCCAGCAGCCCGACGGGGTCTACTGAGCAGTACTTC	CASSPTGSTEQYF
-	-	TRBV4-2	TRBJ1-2	TGTGCCAGCAGCCAAGGTCTATCAAACTATGGCTACACCTTC	CASSQGLSNYGYTF
few	-	TRBV5-6	TRBJ1-1	TGTGCCAGCAACGTCGGACAGAGCACTGAAGCTTTCTTT	CASNVGQSTEAFF
few	TRBD2	TRBV5-1	TRBJ2-5	TGCGCCAGCAGCACCGGACTAGCGGGGGGTCGATCGGAGACCCAGTACTTC	CASSTGLAGGRSETQYF
few	-	TRBV27	TRBJ2-7	TGTGCCAGCAGTTCTCAGGGGACCTACGAGCAGTACTTC	CASSSQGTYEQYF
-	TRBD1	TRBV7-9	TRBJ1-2	TGTGCCAGCAGCCATGACAGGGCGGGAGGCTACACCTTC	CASSHDRAGGYTF
-	TRBD1	TRBV11-2	TRBJ1-2	TGTGCCAGCAGCGCCAACACAGGGGGAGGGGGCTACACCTTC	CASSANTGGGGYTF
-	TRBD2	TRBV13	TRBJ2-1	TGTGCCAGCAGGAGGGGACTAGCGGTCCCCAGTGGGGAGTTCTTC	CASRRGLAVPSGEFF
-	-	TRBV5-5	TRBJ1-1	TGTGCCAGCAGCCGTCAGACAGGAGCGAGCACTGAAGCTTTCTTT	CASSRQTGASTEAFF
-	-	TRBV29-1	TRBJ1-2	TGCAGCGTTGAAGATTCGGGAGGATCGAACTATGGCTACACCTTC	CSVEDSGGSNYGYTF
-	-	TRBV5-1	TRBJ1-2	TGCGCCAGCAGCTTGGAAGGGGAACCGTGGGCTGGCTACACCTTC	CASSLEGEPWAGYTF
few	TRBD1	TRBV5-1	TRBJ2-7	TGCGCCAGCAGCTTGTTGGGGACAGTTGAGGGCGAGCAGTACTTC	CASSLLGTVEGEQYF
-	TRBD1	TRBV27	TRBJ2-7	TGTGCCAGCAGTTTCCGGGACAGGGGGCCCTACGAGCAGTACTTC	CASSFRDRGPYEQYF
-	-	TRBV5-6	TRBJ2-7	TGTGCCAGCAGCCAAGATCCGACTTCCTCCTACGAGCAGTACTTC	CASSQDPTSSYEQYF
-	TRBD1	TRBV12-3/TRBV12-4	TRBJ1-4	TGTGCCAGCAGGGGACAGGGGGCGCTTGAAAAACTGTTTTTT	CASRGQGALEKLFF
few	-	TRBV12-3/TRBV12-4	TRBJ2-5	TGTGCCAGCAGTGGCGGACGTCTTATTGGGACCCAGTACTTC	CASSGGRLIGTQYF
-	-	TRBV6-5	TRBJ1-2	TGTGCCAGCAATAGTACCGAACAGGCTTCCTATGGCTACACCTTC	CASNSTEQASYGYTF
few	-	TRBV10-3	TRBJ1-2	TGTGCCATCAGTGAATCGGCCAGGAACTATGGCTACACCTTC	CAISESARNYGYTF
few	-	TRBV6-5	TRBJ2-2	TGTGCCAGCAGGTCAGGCGTTAACACCGGGGAGCTGTTTTTT	CASRSGVNTGELFF
-	-	TRBV20-1	TRBJ1-2	TGCAGTGCTAGATTGTCCAGCTCTAACTATGGCTACACCTTC	CSARLSSSNYGYTF
few	TRBD2	TRBV20-1	TRBJ2-4	TGCAGTGCTAGACAACCTAGCGGGGGTGCCAAAAACATTCAGTACTTC	CSARQPSGGAKNIQYF
-	-	TRBV12-3/TRBV12-4	TRBJ2-4	TGTGCCAGCACCCTTCGGGGGGCCCGTACCAAAAACATTCAGTACTTC	CASTLRGARTKNIQYF